Following are 16 T cell receptor beta chains from one sample sequenced in a study of shared clonotypes between healthy human individuals. Using immunoSEQ multiplex PCR, the repertoire was profiled, and TCRdb retains in-frame clones only, with some absent. The repertoire holds fewer than 400,000 clones, with 74% as singletons. Specimen: memory CD4+ T cells sorted from blood. This sample's subset: CD45RA-negative fraction. These receptors were taken from a man younger than 45 in good health.

The chain joins TRBV9 to TRBJ2-1, with 7 bases matching TRBD1. Germline CDR1 SGDLS, CDR2 YYNGEE. Trimming removed 4 bases from V and 7 bases from J; junction bases left unmatched: 8. The CDR3 spans 14 residues. In DNA, the CDR3 is TGTGCCAGCAGCCCTCGACAGGGCGGGAATGAGCAGTTCTTC. Its protein is CASSPRQGGNEQFF.

The rearrangement links TRBV7-8 to TRBJ2-2, with D hard to call. Trimming stripped 3 bases from V and 3 bases from J, with 5 bases between. From germline, CDR1 is SGHVS and CDR2 FQNEAQ. The CDR3 sequence is 13 residues long. CDR3 sequence reads: CASSLRYTGELFF. DNA of the CDR3: TGTGCCAGCAGCTTGAGATACACCGGGGAGCTGTTTTTT.

This clone was seen only once. The chain recombines TRBV2 with TRBJ2-7; 12 bases match TRBD2. The CDR3 contains 14 residues. J gave up 4 bases and V 5 bases, and 3 bases lay outside the gene matches. Germline values: CDR1 SNHLY, CDR2 FYNNEI. The CDR3 loop is CASSLLAGGYEQYF. CDR3 DNA: TGTGCCAGCAGTTTACTAGCGGGAGGTTACGAGCAGTACTTC.

J is TRBJ2-1 and V is TRBV12-2; the table's D call TRBD2 went unverified against the DNA. TRBV12-2 is a known pseudogene. This CDR3 region has 16 residues. This chain's CDR3 is CASRLEGTSEVGEQFF. For the CDR3, the DNA is TGTGCAAGTCGCTTAGAGGGGACTAGCGAGGTCGGTGAGCAGTTCTTC.

The rearrangement joins TRBV5-1 to TRBJ2-1, with a possible D match to TRBD2 (6 bases). Germline lookup yields CDR1 SGHRS and CDR2 YFSETQ. V lost 1 base to trimming and J lost 8 bases, with 13 bases between them. The CDR3 length is 14 residues. The CDR3 reads CASSLSGGTHEQFF. Here the CDR3 DNA reads TGCGCCAGCAGCTTGTCCGGCGGGACCCATGAGCAGTTCTTC.

The V call is TRBV10-1, the J call TRBJ1-1; D gene uncertain. Germline V lookup: CDR1 WNHNN, CDR2 SYGVQD (reference sequence). CDR3 size: 12 residues. V was pared by 8 bases and J by 0 bases, with 7 bases between. Written as DNA, the CDR3 is TGCGCCAGCGGGAGGGTGAACACTGAAGCTTTCTTT. It encodes CASGRVNTEAFF.

J is TRBJ2-5 and V is TRBV29-1; D could derive from TRBD1 or TRBD2 (5 bases each). The germline V gene has CDR1 SQVTM and CDR2 ANQGSEA. The CDR3 sequence is 11 residues long. V lost 6 bases and J lost 4, with 9 bases in between. CDR3 coding DNA: TGCAGCGTCGGGGCCGTAGAGACCCAGTACTTC. Amino acids: CSVGAVETQYF.

V gene TRBV4-3 combines with J gene TRBJ2-7, with 7 positions matching TRBD2. The V gene's germline CDR1 is LGHNA and CDR2 YSLEER. The CDR3 totals 18 residues. J lost 1 base, V lost 1 base, and 13 bases had no gene match. Written as DNA, the CDR3 is TGCGCCAGCAGCCAAGCAGCTGTCTCGGGGGGAAGGTCCTACGAGCAGTACTTC. This codes for CASSQAAVSGGRSYEQYF.

The V and J genes are TRBV7-9 and TRBJ2-5; 9 nucleotides line up with TRBD2. The V segment lost 1 base and the J segment 4 bases; nucleotides outside the gene matches: 4. The germline gives CDR1 SEHNR, CDR2 FQNEAQ (reference sequence). There are 15 residues in the CDR3. In DNA, the CDR3 is TGTGCCAGCAGCTTAGGTTCACTAGCGGGAGAGACCCAGTACTTC. Amino acids: CASSLGSLAGETQYF.

The gene calls are TRBV29-1 and TRBJ2-2; maybe TRBD2 (7 bases). The V gene lost 7 bases and the J gene lost 0 bases, with 15 bases spanning the gap. The CDR3 is 15 residues long. Germline assignment: CDR1 SQVTM and CDR2 ANQGSEA. CDR3 residues: CSAVGGGANTGELFF. CDR3 nucleotide sequence: TGCAGCGCCGTTGGAGGGGGGGCGAACACCGGGGAGCTGTTTTTT.

The chain has TRBV5-8 and TRBJ1-5; perhaps TRBD1 as D (6 bases). Germline-derived CDR1 and CDR2 are SGHTS and YDEGEE. V dropped 5 bases and J dropped 7 bases, with 16 bases sitting between them. The CDR3 length is 14 residues. The CDR3: CASRSLTGEQPQHF. CDR3 coding DNA: TGTGCCAGCAGGTCGCTGACAGGAGAACAGCCCCAGCATTTT.

This clone was observed a handful of times. This chain connects TRBV6-5 to TRBJ2-1; possibly TRBD2 for D (5 bases). The CDR3 has 15 residues. CDR1 and CDR2 (germline): MNHEY, SVGAGI. The V gene lost 2 bases and the J gene lost 7 bases, with 15 bases spanning the gap. The CDR3: CASSYIGRGINEQFF. The CDR3 DNA sequence: TGTGCCAGCAGTTACATAGGCCGGGGAATTAATGAGCAGTTCTTC.

The chain links TRBV28 to TRBJ2-2; tentatively, D is TRBD1 (6 bases). The CDR3 is 18 amino acids. CDR1 and CDR2 from the germline V gene are MDHEN and SYDVKM. V was trimmed by 3 bases and J by 2 bases, leaving 19 bases between them. The CDR3 protein is CASSLLSMWGHNTGELFF. For the CDR3, the DNA is TGTGCCAGCAGTTTGCTCTCTATGTGGGGACATAACACCGGGGAGCTGTTTTTT.

The V gene is TRBV27, the J gene TRBJ1-3; TRBD1 aligns across 11 bases. This CDR3 has 19 amino acids. CDR1 and CDR2 from the germline V gene are MNHEY and SMNVEV (reference sequence). The V gene end was trimmed by 5 bases and the J gene end by 0 bases; junction bases not matched to a gene: 12. CDR3 DNA sequence: TGTGCCAGCAGTAAAGCCGGGACAGGGGGTTCCCTCTCTGGAAACACCATATATTTT. Its translation is CASSKAGTGGSLSGNTIYF.

The genes are TRBV28 and TRBJ2-3, with 10 bases fitting TRBD2. The germline V gene has CDR1 MDHEN and CDR2 SYDVKM. V was pared by 1 base and J by 4 bases, with 8 bases of the junction left unmatched. CDR3 length equals 17 residues. The CDR3: CASSLFTLAGDADTQYF. CDR3 DNA: TGTGCCAGCAGTTTATTCACGCTAGCGGGAGACGCAGATACGCAGTATTTT.

The rearrangement uses TRBV19 and TRBJ2-1; D may match TRBD1 or TRBD2 (5 bases each). Deletions cut 5 bases from V and 3 bases from J, with 5 bases between. CDR3 length equals 12 residues. Germline V gene lookup returns CDR1 LNHDA and CDR2 SQIVND (reference sequence). For the CDR3, the DNA is TGTGCCAGTAGTGGGGGCTACAATGAGCAGTTCTTC. Protein product: CASSGGYNEQFF.